The next 29 T cell receptor beta chains were all read from a single sample in a study of blood T cell repertoires in COVID-19. Assay: immunoSEQ multiplex PCR; the TCRdb copy retains only in-frame clones and omits some. There are about 200,000 clones in the sample; under 90% occur only once, and roughly 6.4% lies in the top ten. Sample: peripheral blood. The receptors stem from a man between 60 and 70 years old with acute or convalescent COVID-19.

The chain couples TRBV5-1 to TRBJ2-6; D remains unclear. The CDR3 contains 17 residues. The germline gives CDR1 SGHRS, CDR2 YFSETQ. The germline V and J ends were trimmed by 1 base and 0 bases, with 11 bases remaining between them. CDR3: CASSLTGSDSGANVLTF. CDR3 in DNA: TGCGCCAGCAGCTTGACCGGGTCCGACTCTGGGGCCAACGTCCTGACTTTC.

This chain links TRBV5-5 with TRBJ1-4, with 7 bases that match TRBD1. The V gene end was trimmed by 4 bases and the J gene end by 5 bases; junction bases not matched to a gene: 11. CDR1 SGHKS and CDR2 YYEKEE come from the germline V gene (reference sequence). The CDR3 totals 16 residues. As DNA, the CDR3 is TGTGCCAGCAGCCCGACCTTCCGGGACAGAAATGAAAAACTGTTTTTT. Its protein is CASSPTFRDRNEKLFF. Combining the CDR3 with reference TRBV5-5 and TRBJ1-4 gives the whole variable domain DAGVTQSPTHLIKTRGQQVTLRCSPISGHKSVSWYQQVLGQGPQFIFQYYEKEERGRGNFPDRFSARQFPNYSSELNVNALLLGDSALYLCASSPTFRDRNEKLFFGSGTQLSVL.

In its sample, this clone was seen once. The chain recombines TRBV7-3 with TRBJ2-3; D uncertain. The CDR3 contains 13 residues. Germline CDR1 is SGHTA and CDR2 is FQGTGA. The V and J ends lost 5 bases and 3 bases respectively, with 9 bases between them. CDR3 coding DNA: TGTGCCAGCAGCACCCAGGCGACAGATACGCAGTATTTT. It is translated as CASSTQATDTQYF.

V and J are TRBV30 and TRBJ1-2; TRBD1 agrees at 9 bases. Losses at the gene ends were 5 bases for V and 8 bases for J; bases not matched to a gene: 9. Germline V gene lookup returns CDR1 GTSNPN and CDR2 SVGIG (reference sequence). This CDR3 is 13 amino acids long. The CDR3 here is CAWEYGTGFGYTF. The CDR3 DNA reads as TGTGCCTGGGAGTACGGGACAGGGTTCGGCTACACCTTC.

This clone was detected only a few times. The chain joins TRBV7-2 to TRBJ2-7; possible D gene TRBD2, 6 bases. The CDR3 loop spans 15 amino acids. The V end lost 2 bases, the J end lost 4 bases, and 15 bases lay between the germline ends. CDR1 and CDR2 from the germline V gene are SGHTA and FQGNSA. CDR3 nucleotide sequence: TGTGCCAGCAGCTTAATGGCAGGTCGGGGGTACGAGCAGTACTTC. Encoded protein: CASSLMAGRGYEQYF.

J is TRBJ2-4 and V is TRBV2, with 7 bases fitting TRBD2. The germline V gene encodes CDR1 SNHLY and CDR2 FYNNEI. The CDR3 length is 15 residues. The V segment lost 2 bases and the J segment 6 bases; nucleotides outside the gene matches: 7. CDR3 amino acids: CASSESGATRNIQYF. For the CDR3, the DNA is TGTGCCAGCAGTGAAAGCGGGGCCACTAGAAACATTCAGTACTTC. The entire variable domain, with the rest obtained from reference TRBV2 and TRBJ2-4, is as follows: EPEVTQTPSHQVTQMGQEVILRCVPISNHLYFYWYRQILGQKVEFLVSFYNNEISEKSEIFDDQFSVERPDGSNFTLKIRSTKLEDSAMYFCASSESGATRNIQYFGAGTRLSVL.

Only one count was recorded for this clone. The gene calls are TRBV6-2 or TRBV6-3 and TRBJ2-5; possibly TRBD1 for D (7 bases). Per germline, CDR1 MNHEY and CDR2 SVGEGT. The V and J ends lost 5 bases and 5 bases respectively, with 18 bases between them. The CDR3 is made up of 15 amino acids. The CDR3 region is CASSGGQARGETQYF. The CDR3 bases are TGTGCCAGCAGTGGCGGACAGGCCCGGGGGGAGACCCAGTACTTC.

The chain carries TRBV5-1 and TRBJ2-1; the D gene is possibly TRBD2 (6 bases). Per germline, CDR1 SGHRS and CDR2 YFSETQ. The CDR3 has 16 amino acids. V gave up 0 bases and J gave up 7 bases, with 17 bases separating them. The CDR3 sequence: CASSLAVGRRVNEQFF. In nucleotides, the CDR3 is TGCGCCAGCAGCTTGGCTGTAGGGCGGAGGGTGAATGAGCAGTTCTTC.

The rearrangement joins TRBV6-5 to TRBJ2-1; 8 bases are shared with TRBD2. Germline CDR1 and CDR2: MNHEY and SVGAGI. The CDR3 covers 12 residues. V lost 7 bases and J lost 10; bases outside the gene matches: 6. CDR3 residues: CASTSGSWEQFF. The CDR3, as DNA: TGTGCCAGCACAAGCGGGAGCTGGGAGCAGTTCTTC.

The V and J genes are TRBV6-5 and TRBJ1-1; 9 nucleotides match TRBD1. Germline trimming cut 2 bases from V and 5 bases from J; bases unmatched to any gene: 3. There are 14 residues in the CDR3. Germline V gene lookup returns CDR1 MNHEY and CDR2 SVGAGI. The CDR3 DNA sequence: TGTGCCAGCAGTTACAACAGGGGGCTAACTGAAGCTTTCTTT. This translates into CASSYNRGLTEAFF.

The chain carries TRBV7-3 and TRBJ2-1, with D maybe TRBD2 (6 bases). Germline V gene sequence: CDR1 SGHTA, CDR2 FQGTGA. This CDR3 region has 15 residues. Trimming stripped 5 bases from V and 4 bases from J, with 15 bases between. The CDR3 sequence is CASSALGSGYNEQFF. The CDR3, as DNA: TGTGCCAGCAGCGCCCTGGGTAGCGGATACAATGAGCAGTTCTTC.

CDR3: CAWSVGWGENTEAFF. The DNA of the CDR3 is TGTGCCTGGAGTGTAGGTTGGGGGGAAAACACTGAAGCTTTCTTT. This chain joins TRBV30 and TRBJ1-1; TRBD1 is a possible D gene (5 bases). The CDR3 contains 15 residues. The V and J ends lost 0 bases and 2 bases respectively, with 13 bases between them. From germline, CDR1 is GTSNPN and CDR2 SVGIG (reference sequence).

The chain joins TRBV15 to TRBJ1-4; possible D gene TRBD1, 5 bases. V was clipped by 1 base and J by 6 bases, with 6 bases between them. This CDR3 spans 13 amino acids. Germline CDR1 is LNHNV and CDR2 is YYDKDF (reference sequence). The DNA for the CDR3 is TGTGCCACCAGCAGAGCGGGGGATGAAAAACTGTTTTTT. This translates into CATSRAGDEKLFF.

The chain links TRBV20-1 to TRBJ2-1; 9 bases align to TRBD2. Losses at the gene ends were 3 bases for V and 6 bases for J; bases not matched to a gene: 9. Germline V gene lookup returns CDR1 DFQATT and CDR2 SNEGSKA (reference sequence). The CDR3 is 15 residues long. The CDR3 DNA is TGCAGTGCTAGTCGCCTAGCGGGATGGGGCAATGAGCAGTTCTTC. Residues: CSASRLAGWGNEQFF.

The chain has TRBV14 and TRBJ2-1; 12 nucleotides line up with TRBD2. The CDR3 is 16 amino acids. CDR1 and CDR2 (germline): SGHDN, FVKESK. J was trimmed by 8 bases and V by 4 bases; bases with no gene match: 9. The chain's CDR3 is CASSLRLAGVYHEQFF. CDR3 coding DNA: TGTGCCAGCAGCCTCCGACTAGCGGGAGTATACCATGAGCAGTTCTTC.

There are a few counts of this clone. The same CDR3 also results from other DNA sequences found in this sample. The CDR3 nucleotides read TGTGCCACCAGTGACCCGGGACTAGCGGGGGGTAATGAGCAGTTCTTC. As protein: CATSDPGLAGGNEQFF. The chain has TRBV24-1 and TRBJ2-1; TRBD2 matches at 15 bases. The ends lost 4 bases at V and 7 bases at J; junction bases unmatched: 4. This CDR3 contains 16 residues. The germline V gene encodes CDR1 KGHDR and CDR2 SFDVKD.

The chain couples TRBV10-3 to TRBJ2-2, with 8 positions matching TRBD2. CDR3 length: 17 residues. With V trimmed by 3 bases and J by 0 bases, 6 bases remained unmatched. Germline loops: CDR1 ENHRY, CDR2 SYGVKD. This chain's CDR3 is CAISDMAGGTNTGELFF. DNA of the CDR3: TGTGCCATCAGTGACATGGCGGGGGGAACGAACACCGGGGAGCTGTTTTTT.

Of note for this clone: Other DNA sequences in the same sample also yield this CDR3. This rearrangement joins TRBV3-1 (or the pseudogene TRBV3-2) to TRBJ1-2, with 9 bases that match TRBD1. Unmatched junction bases numbered 2, after V lost 4 bases and J lost 2 bases. This CDR3 comprises 14 residues. CDR1 and CDR2 (germline): LGHDT, YNNKEL (reference sequence). The CDR3 DNA sequence: TGTGCCAGCAGCCCGGGACAGGGCAACTATGGCTACACCTTC. Translating it yields CASSPGQGNYGYTF.

This clone has just one count. V is TRBV6-5 and J is TRBJ1-1; TRBD1 might be the D (6 bases). Germline V gene sequence: CDR1 MNHEY, CDR2 SVGAGI. With 7 bases removed from V and 1 base from J, the gap between germline ends came to 13 bases. The CDR3 has 14 residues. As DNA, the CDR3 is TGTGCCAGCAAACAGGGTCAGGGGAACACTGAAGCTTTCTTT. This sequence encodes CASKQGQGNTEAFF.

V is TRBV3-1 (or the pseudogene TRBV3-2) and J is TRBJ2-3; 7 bases agree with TRBD2. This CDR3 contains 14 residues. With V trimmed by 1 base and J by 7 bases, 5 bases remained unmatched. From germline, CDR1 is LGHDT and CDR2 YNNKEL (reference sequence). The CDR3 coding sequence is TGTGCCAGCAGCCAAGGCTCGGGAGGAAATACGCAGTATTTT. It is translated as CASSQGSGGNTQYF.

V gene TRBV12-3 or TRBV12-4 combines with J gene TRBJ1-1; D is unclear. Trimming removed 6 bases from V and 0 bases from J, with 8 bases in between. The CDR3 runs to 13 residues. Written as DNA, the CDR3 is TGTGCCAGCAGATTAAGCTTGAACACTGAAGCTTTCTTT. Its translation: CASRLSLNTEAFF.

The V call is TRBV19, the J call TRBJ1-5, with 7 bases fitting TRBD1. The CDR3 length is 15 residues. After removal of 5 bases from V and 1 base from J, the junction contained 5 bases not matched to a gene. CDR1 is LNHDA, CDR2 SQIVND, per germline (reference sequence). In DNA form, the CDR3 reads TGTGCCAGTAGTCCGATACAGGGGAGCAATCAGCCCCAGCATTTT. Its protein is CASSPIQGSNQPQHF.

The chain couples TRBV7-2 to TRBJ1-1; D is ambiguous. The CDR3 contains 15 residues. Trimming took 1 base from V and 0 from J, leaving 9 bases between them. The germline V gene has CDR1 SGHTA and CDR2 FQGNSA. In nucleotides, the CDR3 is TGTGCCAGCAGCTTAGTCTCCAGAATGAACACTGAAGCTTTCTTT. This sequence encodes CASSLVSRMNTEAFF.

V usage is TRBV21-1 and J usage is TRBJ2-7; the table gives TRBD2 as D, unverified against the DNA. TRBV21-1 is an annotated pseudogene. The CDR3 is made up of 10 amino acids. Here the CDR3 reads CASPVPEQYF. The CDR3 bases are TGTGCCAGTCCCGTTCCCGAGCAGTACTTC.

The rearrangement links TRBV5-1 to TRBJ1-4; TRBD1 is a possible D gene (5 bases). The ends were cut back, 4 bases at V and 6 bases at J, with 10 bases in the middle. Germline V gene data show CDR1 as SGHRS and CDR2 as YFSETQ. This CDR3 region has 13 residues. Here the CDR3 reads CASSAGPDEKLFF. The CDR3 DNA reads TGCGCCAGCAGCGCGGGACCAGATGAAAAACTGTTTTTT.

CDR3 sequence: CASSLFPAGINEKLFF. The DNA of the CDR3 is TGTGCCAGCAGCTTATTTCCCGCGGGGATTAATGAAAAACTGTTTTTT. V gene TRBV7-2 combines with J gene TRBJ1-4; D is unresolved. V gave up 2 bases and J gave up 4 bases, with 14 bases separating them. The CDR3 contains 16 residues. CDR1 and CDR2 from the germline V gene are SGHTA and FQGNSA.

V and J are TRBV2 and TRBJ2-5; 8 bases line up with TRBD2. CDR1 and CDR2 (germline): SNHLY, FYNNEI. This CDR3 has 15 amino acids. V shed 6 bases and J 1 base; nucleotides not matched to a gene: 7. This CDR3 is CASRLRRGVQETQYF. DNA of the CDR3: TGTGCCAGCAGACTCAGGCGGGGGGTCCAAGAGACCCAGTACTTC.

Of note for this clone: At one end, the junction sequence differs from germline, possibly due to a read error. The chain has TRBV18 and TRBJ1-1; D is possibly TRBD1 (6 bases). Germline V CDR1 and CDR2: KGHSH, LQKENI. This CDR3 region has 13 residues. The CDR3 loop is CASSPPIGGLQVF. The CDR3 DNA reads as TGTGCCAGCTCACCACCGATCGGGGGGCTGCAAGTCTTT.

This clone was observed a handful of times. The chain joins TRBV6-5 to TRBJ2-2; perhaps TRBD1 as D (6 bases). CDR3 length equals 16 residues. Germline V gene data show CDR1 as MNHEY and CDR2 as SVGAGI. V dropped 4 bases and J dropped 3 bases, with 15 bases sitting between them. The CDR3 DNA reads TGTGCCAGCAGTTTTGGGGCAACAGGGTACACCGGGGAGCTGTTTTTT. Protein: CASSFGATGYTGELFF.